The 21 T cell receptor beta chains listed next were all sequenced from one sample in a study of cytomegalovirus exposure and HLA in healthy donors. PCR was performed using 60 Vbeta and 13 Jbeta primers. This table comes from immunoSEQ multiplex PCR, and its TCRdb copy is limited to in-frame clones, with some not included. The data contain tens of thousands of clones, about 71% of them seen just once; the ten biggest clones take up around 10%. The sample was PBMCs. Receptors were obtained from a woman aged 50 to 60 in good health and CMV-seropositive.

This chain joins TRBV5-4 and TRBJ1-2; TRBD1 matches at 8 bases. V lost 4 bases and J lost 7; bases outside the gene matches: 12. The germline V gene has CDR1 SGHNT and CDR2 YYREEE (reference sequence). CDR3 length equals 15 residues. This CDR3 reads CASSLQGAKNGGYTF. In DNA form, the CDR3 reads TGTGCCAGCAGCCTTCAGGGGGCGAAAAACGGTGGCTACACCTTC.

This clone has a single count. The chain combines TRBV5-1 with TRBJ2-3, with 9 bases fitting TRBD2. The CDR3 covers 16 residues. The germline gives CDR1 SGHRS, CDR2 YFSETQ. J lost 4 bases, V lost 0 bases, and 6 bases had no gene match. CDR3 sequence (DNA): TGCGCCAGCAGCTTGGCCGTCCTAGCGGGGCCAGATACGCAGTATTTT. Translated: CASSLAVLAGPDTQYF.

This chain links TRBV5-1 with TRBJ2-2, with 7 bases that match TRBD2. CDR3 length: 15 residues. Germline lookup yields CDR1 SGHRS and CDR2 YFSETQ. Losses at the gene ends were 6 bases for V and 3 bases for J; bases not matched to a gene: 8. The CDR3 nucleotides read TGCGCCAGCACCCAAAGGGACTACGACACCGGGGAGCTGTTTTTT. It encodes CASTQRDYDTGELFF.

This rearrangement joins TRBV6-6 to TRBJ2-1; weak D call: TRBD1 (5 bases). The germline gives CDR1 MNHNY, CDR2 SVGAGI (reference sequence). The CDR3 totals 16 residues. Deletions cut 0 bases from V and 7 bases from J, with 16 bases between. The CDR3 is CASSYSPGPGLNEQFF. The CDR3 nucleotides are TGTGCCAGCAGTTACTCGCCAGGGCCGGGTTTGAATGAGCAGTTCTTC.

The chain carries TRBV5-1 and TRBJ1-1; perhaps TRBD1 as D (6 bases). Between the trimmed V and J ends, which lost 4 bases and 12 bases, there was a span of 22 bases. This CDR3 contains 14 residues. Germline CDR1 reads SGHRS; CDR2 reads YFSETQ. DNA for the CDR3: TGCGCCAGCAGCGATGGGGGAATCTCAGGGGTGACTTTCTTT. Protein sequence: CASSDGGISGVTFF. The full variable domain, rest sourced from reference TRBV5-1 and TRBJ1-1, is KAGVTQTPRYLIKTRGQQVTLSCSPISGHRSVSWYQQTPGQGLQFLFEYFSETQRNKGNFPGRFSGRQFSNSRSEMNVSTLELGDSALYLCASSDGGISGVTFFGQGTRLTVV.

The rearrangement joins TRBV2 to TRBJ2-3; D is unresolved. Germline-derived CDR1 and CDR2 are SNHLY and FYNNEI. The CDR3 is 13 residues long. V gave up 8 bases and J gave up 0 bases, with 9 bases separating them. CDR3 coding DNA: TGTGCCAGCGTCAGGCTTAGCACAGATACGCAGTATTTT. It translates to CASVRLSTDTQYF.

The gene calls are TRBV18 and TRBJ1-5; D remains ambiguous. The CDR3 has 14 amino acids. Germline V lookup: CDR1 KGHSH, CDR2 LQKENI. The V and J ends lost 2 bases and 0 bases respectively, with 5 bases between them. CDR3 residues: CASSPDISNQPQHF. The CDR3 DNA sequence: TGTGCCAGCTCACCAGACATTAGCAATCAGCCCCAGCATTTT.

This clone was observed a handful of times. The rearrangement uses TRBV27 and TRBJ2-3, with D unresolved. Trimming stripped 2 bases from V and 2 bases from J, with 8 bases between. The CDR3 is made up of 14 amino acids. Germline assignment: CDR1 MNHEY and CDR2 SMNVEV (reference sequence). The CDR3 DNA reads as TGTGCCAGCAGTTTAGGAGTCCACACAGATACGCAGTATTTT. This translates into CASSLGVHTDTQYF.

The CDR3 spells CASRTGSTDTQYF. CDR3 nucleotide sequence: TGTGCCAGCAGGACCGGGTCCACAGATACGCAGTATTTT. The chain has TRBV28 and TRBJ2-3; no clear D gene. V shed 6 bases and J shed 2 bases, with 9 bases lying between them. Germline V gene sequence: CDR1 MDHEN, CDR2 SYDVKM. This CDR3 has 13 residues.

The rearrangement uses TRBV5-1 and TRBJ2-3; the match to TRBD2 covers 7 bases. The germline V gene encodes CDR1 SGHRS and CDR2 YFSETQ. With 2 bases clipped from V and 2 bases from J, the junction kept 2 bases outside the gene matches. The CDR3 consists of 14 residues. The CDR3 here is CASSFGDYTDTQYF. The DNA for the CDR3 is TGCGCCAGCAGCTTTGGGGACTACACAGATACGCAGTATTTT.

CDR3 DNA sequence: TGTGCCAGCAGCGGACAGATTGACTACGAGCAGTACTTC. Translating it yields CASSGQIDYEQYF. The chain joins TRBV5-4 to TRBJ2-7, with a possible D match to TRBD1 (6 bases). In germline, CDR1 is SGHNT, CDR2 YYREEE (reference sequence). The CDR3 spans 13 residues. Deletions cut 4 bases from V and 3 bases from J, with 11 bases between.

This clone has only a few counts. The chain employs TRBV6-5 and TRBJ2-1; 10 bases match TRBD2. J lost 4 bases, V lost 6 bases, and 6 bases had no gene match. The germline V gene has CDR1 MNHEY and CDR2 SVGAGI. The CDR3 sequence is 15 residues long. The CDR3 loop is CASSLLAGSYNEQFF. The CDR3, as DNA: TGTGCCAGCAGCCTACTAGCGGGATCTTACAATGAGCAGTTCTTC.

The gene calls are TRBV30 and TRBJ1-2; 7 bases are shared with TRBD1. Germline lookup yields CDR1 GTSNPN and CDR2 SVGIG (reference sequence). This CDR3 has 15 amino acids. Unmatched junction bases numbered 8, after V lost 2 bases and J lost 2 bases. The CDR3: CAWSPPDRANYGYTF. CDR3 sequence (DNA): TGTGCCTGGAGTCCCCCAGACAGGGCGAACTATGGCTACACCTTC.

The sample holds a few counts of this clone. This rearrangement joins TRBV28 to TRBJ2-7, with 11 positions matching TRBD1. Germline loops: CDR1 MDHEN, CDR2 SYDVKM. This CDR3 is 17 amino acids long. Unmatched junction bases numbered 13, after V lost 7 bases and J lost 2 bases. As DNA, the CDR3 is TGTGCCAGCAAGCTTCCGGGACAGGGGGGATTAGCCTACGAGCAGTACTTC. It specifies CASKLPGQGGLAYEQYF.

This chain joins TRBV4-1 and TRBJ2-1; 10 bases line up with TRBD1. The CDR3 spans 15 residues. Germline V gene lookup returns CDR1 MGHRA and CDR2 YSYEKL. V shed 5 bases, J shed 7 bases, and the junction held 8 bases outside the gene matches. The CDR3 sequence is CASSSGQGTINEQFF. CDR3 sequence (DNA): TGCGCCAGCAGCTCGGGACAGGGGACTATAAATGAGCAGTTCTTC.

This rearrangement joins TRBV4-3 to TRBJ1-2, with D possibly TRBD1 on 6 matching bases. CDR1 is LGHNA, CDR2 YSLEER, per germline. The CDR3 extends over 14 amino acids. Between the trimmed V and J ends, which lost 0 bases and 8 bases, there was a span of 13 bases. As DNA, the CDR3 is TGCGCCAGCAGCCAAGAGTTACAGGGTAAGGGCTACACCTTC. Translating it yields CASSQELQGKGYTF.

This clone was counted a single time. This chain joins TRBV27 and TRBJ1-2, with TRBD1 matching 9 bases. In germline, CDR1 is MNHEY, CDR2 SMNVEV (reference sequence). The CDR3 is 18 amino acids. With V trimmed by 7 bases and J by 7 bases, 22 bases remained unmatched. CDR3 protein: CASTSLQGAAHKDSGYTF. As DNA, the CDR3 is TGTGCCAGCACCTCCTTACAGGGGGCGGCTCACAAAGACTCTGGCTACACCTTC.

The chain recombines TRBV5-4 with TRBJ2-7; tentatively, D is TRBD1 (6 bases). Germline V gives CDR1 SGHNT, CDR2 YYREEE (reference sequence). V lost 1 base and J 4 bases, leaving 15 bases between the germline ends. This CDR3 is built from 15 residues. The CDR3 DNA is TGTGCCAGCAGCTTGCAAACAGGGCCGGTTTACGAGCAGTACTTC. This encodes CASSLQTGPVYEQYF.

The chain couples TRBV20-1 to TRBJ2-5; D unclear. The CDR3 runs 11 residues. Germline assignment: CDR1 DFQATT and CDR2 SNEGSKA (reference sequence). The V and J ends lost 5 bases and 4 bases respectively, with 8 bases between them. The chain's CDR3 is CSAVRRETQYF. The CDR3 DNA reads TGCAGTGCTGTTCGGAGAGAGACCCAGTACTTC.

The CDR3 region has the DNA TGTGCCAGCACTACCGGACAGGGGCACAACTATGGCTACACCTTC. Protein product: CASTTGQGHNYGYTF. The V gene is TRBV27, the J gene TRBJ1-2, with 9 bases that match TRBD1. This CDR3 has 15 amino acids. Trimming at V came to 7 bases and at J to 2 bases, leaving 8 bases not matched to a gene. Germline V gene sequence: CDR1 MNHEY, CDR2 SMNVEV (reference sequence).

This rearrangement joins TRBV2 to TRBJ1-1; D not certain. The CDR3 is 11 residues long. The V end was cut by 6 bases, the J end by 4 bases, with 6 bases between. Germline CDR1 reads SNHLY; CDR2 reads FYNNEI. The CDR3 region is CASRAGTEAFF. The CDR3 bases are TGTGCCAGCAGAGCCGGCACTGAAGCTTTCTTT.